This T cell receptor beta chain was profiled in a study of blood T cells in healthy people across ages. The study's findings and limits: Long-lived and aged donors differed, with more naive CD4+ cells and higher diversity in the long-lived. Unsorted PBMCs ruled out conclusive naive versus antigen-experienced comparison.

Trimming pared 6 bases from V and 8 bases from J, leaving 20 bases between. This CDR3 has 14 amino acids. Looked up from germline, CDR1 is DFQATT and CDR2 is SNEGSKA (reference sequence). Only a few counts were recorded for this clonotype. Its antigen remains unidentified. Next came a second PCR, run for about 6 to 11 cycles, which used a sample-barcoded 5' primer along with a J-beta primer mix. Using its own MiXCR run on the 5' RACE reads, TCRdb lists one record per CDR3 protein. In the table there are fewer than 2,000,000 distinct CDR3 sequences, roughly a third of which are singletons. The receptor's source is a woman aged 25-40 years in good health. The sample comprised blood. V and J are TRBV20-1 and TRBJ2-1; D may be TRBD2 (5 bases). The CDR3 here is CSAYTRTTLDEQFF. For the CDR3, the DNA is TGCAGTGCGTATACTAGAACGACTCTCGATGAGCAGTTCTTC.